The present T cell receptor beta chain was sequenced within a study of OX40 agonist ivuxolimab in advanced cancers. Study-level information: Patients were treated with intravenous ivuxolimab, dosed at 0.01 to 10 mg/kg and infused every 2 weeks.

TCRdb's table, derived via immunoSEQ multiplex PCR, lists solely in-frame clones and lacks some. Of roughly 50,000 clones listed, just under 90% are singletons. The ends were cut back, 4 bases at V and 7 bases at J, with 18 bases in the middle. This CDR3 has 14 amino acids. Germline-derived CDR1 and CDR2 are SGDLS and YYNGEE. This specimen consisted of CD4+ or CD8+ T cells sorted from blood, obtained in a trial of the OX40 agonist ivuxolimab. The chain links TRBV9 to TRBJ2-7; the D gene could be TRBD1 or TRBD2 (5 bases each). The sequence was obtained from an adult with an advanced solid tumor such as melanoma, head and neck, liver or kidney cancer. CDR3 amino acids: CASSPEGLMGEQYF. In DNA form, the CDR3 reads TGTGCCAGCAGCCCCGAGGGGCTTATGGGGGAGCAGTACTTC.